The T cell receptor (beta chain) under discussion was sequenced for a study of shared clonotypes between healthy human individuals. Turning to this clone: The antigen remains unidentified.

Recent vaccinations or acute infections were absent in the healthy HIV-negative adult donors. Sequencing was performed with immunoSEQ multiplex PCR; in TCRdb, only in-frame clones are kept and a portion is missing. The table includes approximately 500,000 clones, about 84% detected once. General study points: An anticipated effect of sequencing depth on clonotype sharing among donors was recognized.

The CDR3 loop spans 14 amino acids. The V end lost 3 bases, the J end lost 0 bases, and 10 bases lay between the germline ends. Germline lookup yields CDR1 SGDLS and CDR2 YYNGEE. Specimen: PBMCs. The chain uses TRBV9 and TRBJ2-7; maybe TRBD2 (5 bases). The source is a woman aged 40 to 49 in good health. Some clones in this sample may be carry-over from other donors' samples. The CDR3 protein is CASSAFGDSYEQYF. DNA for the CDR3: TGTGCCAGCAGCGCATTCGGGGACTCCTACGAGCAGTACTTC. Together with reference TRBV9 and TRBJ2-7, the CDR3 gives the full variable domain: DSGVTQTPKHLITATGQRVTLRCSPRSGDLSVYWYQQSLDQGLQFLIQYYNGEERAKGNILERFSAQQFPDLHSELNLSSLELGDSALYFCASSAFGDSYEQYFGPGTRLTVT.